This T cell receptor (beta chain) was sequenced during a study of shared clonotypes between healthy human individuals. CD45RO-negative CD8 cells positively selected for CCR7 made up the naive population, which excluded terminally differentiated effector memory CD45RA+ cells. The data were produced by immunoSEQ multiplex PCR, yet TCRdb's version contains in-frame clones alone and is incomplete. The repertoire holds about 2.2 million clones, 90% to 95% seen once, with more than 1.5% in the top ten. CDR1 and CDR2 (germline): SGHTA, FQGNSA. Trimming stripped 2 bases from V and 11 bases from J, with 20 bases between. The CDR3 extends over 15 amino acids. Comment on this clone: What it binds is not known.

Findings of the study overall: Naive subsets, compared against memory subsets, generally had larger estimated richness values.

This TCR came from a man aged 18 to 29 in good health. Some clones in this sample may be carry-over from other donors' samples. The chain combines TRBV7-2 with TRBJ2-3, with a tentative D call TRBD2 (6 bases). Sequencing was done on a sample of naive CD8+ T cells from PBMCs. The CDR3: CASSLIELPSEGQYF. The CDR3 bases are TGTGCCAGCAGCTTAATAGAACTGCCCTCGGAGGGGCAGTATTTT.